This T cell receptor (beta chain) was obtained from a study of blood T cell repertoires in COVID-19 (dated by TCRdb to the early 2020s). The study in broad terms: Samples from collaborators originated in the United States, Italy and Spain and spanned both the acute and convalescent phases of COVID-19. Subjects who had been exposed to COVID-19, were actively infected with it, or had recovered from it provided the deeply sampled blood TCRbeta repertoires that made up the dataset. HLA class I and class II types, where available, came from metadata supplied by the sample provider rather than from assay-based typing. The samples were drawn from the first 160 participants of the ongoing ImmuneRACE study and from 1,254 subjects provided by 6 global collaborators. A freely available public database, intended as a resource for researchers studying the immune response to SARS-CoV-2, is where the repertoires were released. The sample metadata nearly always contained a de-identified subject ID, COVID-19 status, age in years and sex. The prospective study material was composed of cDNA or gDNA derived from T cells, B-cell-depleted T cells, or PBMCs. The paper's findings and limits, for the study overall: The amount of clinical and demographic metadata varied by source and participant and was provided uncurated.

With respect to this clone: Its target antigen remains unknown. Base-call qualities are not available, and no considerably larger clone is one nucleotide away.

Collaborating institutions collected whole blood in K2EDTA tubes following their own protocols. For TCRbeta analysis, collaborators shipped samples in one of three forms: frozen whole blood, isolated PBMCs, or DNA extracted from either of those sample types. The junction shows trimming of 5 bases on V and 2 bases on J, and the gene matches do not reach 8 bases of it. The CDR3, from cysteine to phenylalanine, totals 16 residues. The sequence is cut down to CDR3 DNA, 48 bases in frame from base 1. The germline V gene supplies CDR1 SGHVS and CDR2 FQNEAQ. The immunoSEQ Assay, a bias-controlled multiplex PCR, was used to amplify TCRbeta CDR3 regions from genomic DNA. Concerning the study's data processing: The number of nucleated cells in each sample was estimated from the amplification of reference gene primers within the assay. To quantify the absolute abundance of each unique TCRbeta CDR3 rearrangement, sequence reads were collapsed and filtered. For each sample, productive Simpson clonality was calculated by taking the square root of Simpson's diversity index across productive rearrangements. As stored in TCRdb, this immuneACCESS dataset retains in-frame rearrangements with V and J assigned. A fraction of the clones does not appear; measured against another copy, unresolved V genes explain less than half of the discrepancy, and the remainder lacks a known reason. Clonal size and the V and J genes are those of that table, whereas D and trimming came from the DNA. The sample records 120,000 to 150,000 clones, 84% of which are singletons. Of the sample, around 35% is held by the ten largest clones.

The sequenced sample was peripheral blood. The sequence came from a human donor in a cohort sampled during active COVID-19. The rearrangement joined TRBV7-8 to TRBJ2-2; TRBD1 aligns with 7 central bases. The CDR3 reads as follows: CASSLLQGRNTGELFF. The sequenced DNA: TGTGCCAGCAGCCTCCTACAGGGGCGAAACACCGGGGAGCTGTTTTTT.